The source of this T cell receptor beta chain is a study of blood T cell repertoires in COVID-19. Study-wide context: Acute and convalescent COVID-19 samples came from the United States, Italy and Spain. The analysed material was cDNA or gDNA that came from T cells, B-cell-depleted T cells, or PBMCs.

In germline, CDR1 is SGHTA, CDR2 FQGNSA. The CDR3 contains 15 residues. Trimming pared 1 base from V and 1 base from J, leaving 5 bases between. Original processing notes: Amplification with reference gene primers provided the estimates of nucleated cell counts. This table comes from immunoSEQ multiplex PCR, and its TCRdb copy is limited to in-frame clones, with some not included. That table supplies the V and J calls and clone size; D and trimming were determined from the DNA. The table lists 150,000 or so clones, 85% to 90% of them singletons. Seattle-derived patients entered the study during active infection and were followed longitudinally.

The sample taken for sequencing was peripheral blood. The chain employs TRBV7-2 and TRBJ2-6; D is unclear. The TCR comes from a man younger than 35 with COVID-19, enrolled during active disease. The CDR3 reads CASSLVGSGANVLTF. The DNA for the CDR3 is TGTGCCAGCAGCTTAGTCGGGTCTGGGGCCAACGTCCTGACTTTC. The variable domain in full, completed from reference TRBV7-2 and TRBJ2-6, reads GAGVSQSPSNKVTEKGKDVELRCDPISGHTALYWYRQSLGQGLEFLIYFQGNSAPDKSGLPSDRFSAERTGGSVSTLTIQRTQQEDSAVYLCASSLVGSGANVLTFGAGSRLTVL.